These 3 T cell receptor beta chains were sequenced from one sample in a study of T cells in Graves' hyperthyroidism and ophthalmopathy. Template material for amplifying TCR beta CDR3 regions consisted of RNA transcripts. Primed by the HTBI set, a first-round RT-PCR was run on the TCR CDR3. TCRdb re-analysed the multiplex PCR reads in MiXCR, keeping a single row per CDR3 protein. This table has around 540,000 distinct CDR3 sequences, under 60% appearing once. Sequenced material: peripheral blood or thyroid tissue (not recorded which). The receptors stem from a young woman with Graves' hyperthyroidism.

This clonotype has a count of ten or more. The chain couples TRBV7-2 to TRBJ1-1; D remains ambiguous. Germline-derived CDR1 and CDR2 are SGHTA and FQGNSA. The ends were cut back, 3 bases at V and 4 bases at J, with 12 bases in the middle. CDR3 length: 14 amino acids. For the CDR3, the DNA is TGTGCCAGCAGCTTGGAAGGGTTCGGCACTGAAGCTTTCTTT. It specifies CASSLEGFGTEAFF.

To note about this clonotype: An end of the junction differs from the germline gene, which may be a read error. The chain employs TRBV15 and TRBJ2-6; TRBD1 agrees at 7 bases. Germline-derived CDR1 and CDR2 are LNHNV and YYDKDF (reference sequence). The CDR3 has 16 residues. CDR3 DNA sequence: TGTGCCACCAGCAACGGACAGGTAGCCGGGGCCAACGGCCTGACTTTC. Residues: CATSNGQVAGANGLTF.

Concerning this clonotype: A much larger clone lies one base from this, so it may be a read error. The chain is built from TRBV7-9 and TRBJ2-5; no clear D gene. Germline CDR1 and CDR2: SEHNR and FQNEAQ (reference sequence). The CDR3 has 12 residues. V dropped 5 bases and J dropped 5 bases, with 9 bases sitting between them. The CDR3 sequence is CASSPIRETQYF. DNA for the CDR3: TGTGCCAGCAGCCCAATCAGGGAGACCCAGTACTTC. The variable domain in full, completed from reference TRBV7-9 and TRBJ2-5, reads DTGVSQNPRHKITKRGQNVTFRCDPISEHNRLYWYRQTLGQGPEFLTYFQNEAQLEKSRLLSDRFSAERPKGSFSTLEIQRTEQGDSAMYLCASSPIRETQYFGPGTRLLVL.